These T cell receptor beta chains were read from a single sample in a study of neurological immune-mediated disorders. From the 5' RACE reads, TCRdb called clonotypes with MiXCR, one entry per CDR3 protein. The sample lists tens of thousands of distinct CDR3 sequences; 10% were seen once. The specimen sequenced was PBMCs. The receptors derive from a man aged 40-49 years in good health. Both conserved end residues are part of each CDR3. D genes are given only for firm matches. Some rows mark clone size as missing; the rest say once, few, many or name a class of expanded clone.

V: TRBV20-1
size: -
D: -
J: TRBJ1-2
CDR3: CSAPVQHLNYGYTF
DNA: TGCAGTGCCCCCGTACAGCATTTAAACTATGGCTACACCTTC

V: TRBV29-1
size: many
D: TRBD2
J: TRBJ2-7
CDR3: CSVREGLAGGPREQYF
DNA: TGCAGCGTTCGAGAGGGTCTAGCGGGAGGGCCCCGGGAGCAGTACTTC

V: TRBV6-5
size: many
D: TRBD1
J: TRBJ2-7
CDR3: CASSFRDRGYEQYF
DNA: TGTGCCAGCAGTTTTCGGGACAGGGGGTACGAGCAGTACTTC

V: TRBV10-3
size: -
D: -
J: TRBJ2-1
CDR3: CAIKEADLHSNEQFF
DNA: TGTGCCATCAAGGAAGCTGACCTACATTCGAATGAGCAGTTCTTC

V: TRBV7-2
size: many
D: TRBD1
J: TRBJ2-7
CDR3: CASSLASGTGHSYEQYF
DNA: TGTGCCAGCAGCTTGGCATCCGGGACAGGTCATTCCTACGAGCAGTACTTC

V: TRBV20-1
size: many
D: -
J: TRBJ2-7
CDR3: CSARDPPGLPYEQYF
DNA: TGCAGTGCTAGAGATCCTCCAGGGCTCCCCTACGAGCAGTACTTC

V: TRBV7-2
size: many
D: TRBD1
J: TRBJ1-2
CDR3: CASSFRGQNYGYTF
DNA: TGTGCCAGCAGCTTTCGGGGACAGAACTATGGCTACACCTTC

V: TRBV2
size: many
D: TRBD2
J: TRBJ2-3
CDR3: CASSERAGGLTDTQYF
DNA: TGTGCCAGCAGTGAAAGGGCGGGGGGACTCACAGATACGCAGTATTTT

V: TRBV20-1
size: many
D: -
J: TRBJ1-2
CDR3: CSAIAEGGIGYTF
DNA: TGCAGTGCTATCGCGGAAGGGGGTATTGGCTACACCTTC

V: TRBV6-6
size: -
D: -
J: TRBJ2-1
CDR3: CASSLPVPGQPHNEQFF
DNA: TGTGCCAGCAGCTTACCCGTCCCGGGACAACCCCACAATGAGCAGTTCTTC

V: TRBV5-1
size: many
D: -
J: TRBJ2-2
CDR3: CASSQRAQNTGELFF
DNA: TGCGCCAGCAGCCAGCGGGCGCAGAACACCGGGGAGCTGTTTTTT

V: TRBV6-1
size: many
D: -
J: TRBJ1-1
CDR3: CASRLDTEAFF
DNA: TGTGCCAGCAGACTGGACACTGAAGCTTTCTTT

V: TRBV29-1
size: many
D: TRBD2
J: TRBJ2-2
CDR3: CSVDPGTSRAGELFF
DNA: TGCAGCGTTGATCCCGGGACTAGCAGGGCCGGGGAGCTGTTTTTT

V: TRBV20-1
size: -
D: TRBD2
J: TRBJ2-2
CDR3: CSARYSGRALTGELFF
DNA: TGCAGTGCCAGATATAGCGGGAGGGCTCTAACCGGGGAGCTGTTTTTT

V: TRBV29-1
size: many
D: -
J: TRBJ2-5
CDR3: CSVEGRVQETQYF
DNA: TGCAGCGTTGAAGGGAGGGTCCAAGAGACCCAGTACTTC

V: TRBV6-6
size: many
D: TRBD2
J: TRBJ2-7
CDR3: CASSPRAGGSYEQYF
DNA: TGTGCCAGCAGCCCAAGAGCGGGAGGCTCCTACGAGCAGTACTTC

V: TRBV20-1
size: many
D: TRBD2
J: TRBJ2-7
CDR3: CSARGGTSRYEQYF
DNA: TGCAGTGCTAGAGGAGGGACTAGCAGGTACGAGCAGTACTTC

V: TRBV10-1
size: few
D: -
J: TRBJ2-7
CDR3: CASSESPHGVPYF
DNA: TGCGCCAGCAGTGAGTCCCCCCACGGGGTACCATACTTC

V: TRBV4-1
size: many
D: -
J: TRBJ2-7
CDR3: CASSQVIFGREYF
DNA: TGCGCCAGCAGCCAAGTCATCTTTGGTCGTGAGTACTTC

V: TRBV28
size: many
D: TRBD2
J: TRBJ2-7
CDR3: CASSSPGLAGGGRHEQYF
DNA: TGTGCCAGCAGTTCTCCGGGACTAGCGGGAGGGGGTCGGCACGAGCAGTACTTC